What follows is one T cell receptor beta chain and its context. The sample belongs to a study of blood T cell repertoires in COVID-19. Study background: The cDNA or gDNA used as material had been derived from T cells, B-cell-depleted T cells, or PBMCs.

Assay used: immunoSEQ multiplex PCR; TCRdb lists only in-frame clones, some missing. The data show about 400,000 clones, more than 85% seen once. The V end lost 2 bases, the J end lost 2 bases, and 11 bases lay between the germline ends. There are 14 residues in the CDR3. The germline V gene encodes CDR1 SGHDT and CDR2 YYEEEE. Source material: peripheral blood. This sequence joins TRBV5-6 and TRBJ2-7, with a tentative D call TRBD1 (6 bases). This receptor was obtained from a woman aged 30 to 39 with acute or convalescent COVID-19. CDR3 DNA sequence: TGTGCCAGCAGCTTTCAGGGGACCCCCTACGAGCAGTACTTC. Its protein is CASSFQGTPYEQYF.